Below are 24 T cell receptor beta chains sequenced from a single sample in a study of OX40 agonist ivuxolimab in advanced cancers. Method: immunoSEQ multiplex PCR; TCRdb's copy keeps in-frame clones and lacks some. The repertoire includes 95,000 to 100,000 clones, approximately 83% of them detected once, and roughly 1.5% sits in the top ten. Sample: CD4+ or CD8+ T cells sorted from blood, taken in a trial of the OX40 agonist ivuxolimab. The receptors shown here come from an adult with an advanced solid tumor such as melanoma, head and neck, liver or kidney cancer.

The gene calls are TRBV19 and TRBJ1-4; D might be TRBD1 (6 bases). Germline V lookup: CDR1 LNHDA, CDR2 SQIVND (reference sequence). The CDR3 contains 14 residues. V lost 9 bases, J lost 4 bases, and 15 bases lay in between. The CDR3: CASTIGTSNEKLFF. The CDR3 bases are TGTGCCAGCACGATAGGGACAAGTAATGAAAAACTGTTTTTT.

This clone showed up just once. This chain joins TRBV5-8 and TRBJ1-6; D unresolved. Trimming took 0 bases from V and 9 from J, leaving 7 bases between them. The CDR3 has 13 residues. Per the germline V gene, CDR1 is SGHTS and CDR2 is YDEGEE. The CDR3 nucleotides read TGTGCCAGCAGCTTGGTACGGTCTTCACCCCTCCACTTT. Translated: CASSLVRSSPLHF.

The DNA for the CDR3 is TGTGCCAGTAGTATAGTAGGGGCAGCTTCCAATCAGCCCCAGCATTTT. This translates into CASSIVGAASNQPQHF. The chain combines TRBV19 with TRBJ1-5, with D tentatively TRBD1 (5 bases). Between the trimmed V and J ends, which lost 1 base and 3 bases, there was a span of 13 bases. This CDR3 region has 16 residues. Germline V CDR1 and CDR2: LNHDA, SQIVND (reference sequence).

The CDR3 protein is CASSSSRGGGYGYTF. The CDR3 DNA is TGTGCCAGCAGCTCCTCTAGAGGGGGCGGCTATGGCTACACCTTC. The genes are TRBV7-2 and TRBJ1-2; 7 bases align to TRBD1. The germline gives CDR1 SGHTA, CDR2 FQGNSA. V dropped 4 bases and J dropped 4; count of bases not matched to a gene: 9. This CDR3 contains 15 residues.

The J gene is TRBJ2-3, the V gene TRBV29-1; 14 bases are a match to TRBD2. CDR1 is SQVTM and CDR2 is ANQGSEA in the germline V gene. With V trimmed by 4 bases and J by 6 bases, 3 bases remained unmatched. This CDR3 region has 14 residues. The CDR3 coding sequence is TGCAGCGTTGCGGGACTAGCGGGAGCGGATACGCAGTATTTT. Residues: CSVAGLAGADTQYF.

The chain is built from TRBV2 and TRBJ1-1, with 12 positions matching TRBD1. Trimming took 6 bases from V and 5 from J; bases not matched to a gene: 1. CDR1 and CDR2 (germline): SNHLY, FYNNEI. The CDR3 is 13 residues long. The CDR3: CASRGQGATEAFF. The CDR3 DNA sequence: TGTGCCAGCAGGGGACAGGGGGCGACTGAAGCTTTCTTT. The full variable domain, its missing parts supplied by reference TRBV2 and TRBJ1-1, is EPEVTQTPSHQVTQMGQEVILRCVPISNHLYFYWYRQILGQKVEFLVSFYNNEISEKSEIFDDQFSVERPDGSNFTLKIRSTKLEDSAMYFCASRGQGATEAFFGQGTRLTVV.

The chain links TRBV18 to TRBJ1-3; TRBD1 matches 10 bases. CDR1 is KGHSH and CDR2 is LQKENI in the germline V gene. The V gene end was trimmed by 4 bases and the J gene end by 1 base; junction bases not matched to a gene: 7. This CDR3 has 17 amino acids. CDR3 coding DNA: TGTGCCAGCTCACGTGGGACAGGGGCTGCTTCTGGAAACACCATATATTTT. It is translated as CASSRGTGAASGNTIYF.

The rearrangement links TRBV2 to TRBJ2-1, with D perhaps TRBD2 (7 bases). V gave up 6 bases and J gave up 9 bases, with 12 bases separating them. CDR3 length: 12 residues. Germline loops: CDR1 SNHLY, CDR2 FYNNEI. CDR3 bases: TGTGCCAGCAGAGGGGGGGGTCCTGAGCAGTTCTTC. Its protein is CASRGGGPEQFF.

CDR3 in amino acids: CASSSPLAGSYNEQFF. The CDR3 nucleotides are TGTGCCAGCAGTTCCCCTCTGGCGGGGTCCTACAATGAGCAGTTCTTC. The chain employs TRBV28 and TRBJ2-1; maybe TRBD2 (6 bases). Germline V gives CDR1 MDHEN, CDR2 SYDVKM. Trimming cost V 4 bases and J 1 base, with 14 bases left between them. The CDR3 covers 16 residues.

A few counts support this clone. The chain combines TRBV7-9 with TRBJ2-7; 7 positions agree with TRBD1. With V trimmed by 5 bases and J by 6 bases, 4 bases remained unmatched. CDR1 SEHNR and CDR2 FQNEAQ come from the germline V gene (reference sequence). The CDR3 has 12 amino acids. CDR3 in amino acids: CASSQTGAEQYF. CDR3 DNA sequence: TGTGCCAGCAGCCAAACAGGGGCCGAGCAGTACTTC. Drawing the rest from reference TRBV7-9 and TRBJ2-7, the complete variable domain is DTGVSQNPRHKITKRGQNVTFRCDPISEHNRLYWYRQTLGQGPEFLTYFQNEAQLEKSRLLSDRFSAERPKGSFSTLEIQRTEQGDSAMYLCASSQTGAEQYFGPGTRLTVT.

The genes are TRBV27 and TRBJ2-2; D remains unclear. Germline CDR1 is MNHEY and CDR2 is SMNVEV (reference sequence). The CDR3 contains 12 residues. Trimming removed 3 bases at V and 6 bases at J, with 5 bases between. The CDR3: CASSFDPGELFF. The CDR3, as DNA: TGTGCCAGCAGTTTTGATCCCGGGGAGCTGTTTTTT.

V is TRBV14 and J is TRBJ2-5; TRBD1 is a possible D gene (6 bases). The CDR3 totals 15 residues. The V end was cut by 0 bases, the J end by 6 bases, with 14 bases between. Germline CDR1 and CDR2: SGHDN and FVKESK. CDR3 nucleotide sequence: TGTGCCAGCAGCCAAGATGGGACATCGAGGAAGACCCAGTACTTC. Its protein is CASSQDGTSRKTQYF.

This CDR3 reads CASSLYRASDGELFF. The CDR3 DNA is TGCGCCAGCAGCTTGTACAGGGCAAGTGACGGGGAGCTGTTTTTT. The V call is TRBV5-1, the J call TRBJ2-2; D possibly corresponds to TRBD1 (6 bases). Trimming took 1 base from V and 7 from J, leaving 14 bases between them. Germline V CDR1 and CDR2: SGHRS, YFSETQ. This CDR3 region has 15 residues.

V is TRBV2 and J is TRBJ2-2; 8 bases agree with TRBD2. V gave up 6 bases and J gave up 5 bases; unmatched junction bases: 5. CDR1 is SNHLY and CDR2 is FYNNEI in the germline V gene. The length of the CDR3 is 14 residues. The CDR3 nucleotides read TGTGCCAGCAGATCCGGGACTAGAACCGGGGAGCTGTTTTTT. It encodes CASRSGTRTGELFF.

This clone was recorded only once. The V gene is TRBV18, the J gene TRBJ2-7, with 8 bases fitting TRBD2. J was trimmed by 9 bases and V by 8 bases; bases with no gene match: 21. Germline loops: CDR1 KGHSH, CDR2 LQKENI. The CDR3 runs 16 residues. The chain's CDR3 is CASLPRYGRDPLGQYF. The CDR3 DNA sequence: TGTGCCAGCCTCCCAAGATACGGGAGGGATCCGTTGGGGCAGTACTTC.

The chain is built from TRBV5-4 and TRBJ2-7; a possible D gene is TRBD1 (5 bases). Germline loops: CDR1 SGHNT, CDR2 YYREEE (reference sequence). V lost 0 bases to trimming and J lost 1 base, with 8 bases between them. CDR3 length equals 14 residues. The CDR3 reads CASSLGQGSYEQYF. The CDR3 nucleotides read TGTGCCAGCAGCTTGGGGCAGGGATCCTACGAGCAGTACTTC. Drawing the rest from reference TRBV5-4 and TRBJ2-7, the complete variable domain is ETGVTQSPTHLIKTRGQQVTLRCSSQSGHNTVSWYQQALGQGPQFIFQYYREEENGRGNFPPRFSGLQFPNYSSELNVNALELDDSALYLCASSLGQGSYEQYFGPGTRLTVT.

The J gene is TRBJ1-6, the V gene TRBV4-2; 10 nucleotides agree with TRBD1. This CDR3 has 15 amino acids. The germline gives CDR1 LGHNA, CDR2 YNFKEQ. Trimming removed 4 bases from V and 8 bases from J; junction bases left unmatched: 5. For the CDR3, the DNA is TGTGCCAGCAGCCGAGGACAGGGGGAGGATTCACCCCTCCACTTT. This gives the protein CASSRGQGEDSPLHF.

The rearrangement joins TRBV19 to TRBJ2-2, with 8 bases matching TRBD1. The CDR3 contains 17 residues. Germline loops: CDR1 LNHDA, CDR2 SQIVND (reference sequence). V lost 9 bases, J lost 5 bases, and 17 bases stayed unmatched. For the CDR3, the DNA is TGTGCCAGCCGAGCCCGTTCGACAGGGGAAAGGACCGGGGAGCTGTTTTTT. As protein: CASRARSTGERTGELFF.

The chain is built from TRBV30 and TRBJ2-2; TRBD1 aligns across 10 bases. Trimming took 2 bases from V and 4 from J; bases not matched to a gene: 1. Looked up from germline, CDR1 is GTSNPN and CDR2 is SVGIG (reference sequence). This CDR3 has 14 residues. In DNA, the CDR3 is TGTGCCTGGAGTCGGGACAGGGGCACCGGGGAGCTGTTTTTT. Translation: CAWSRDRGTGELFF.

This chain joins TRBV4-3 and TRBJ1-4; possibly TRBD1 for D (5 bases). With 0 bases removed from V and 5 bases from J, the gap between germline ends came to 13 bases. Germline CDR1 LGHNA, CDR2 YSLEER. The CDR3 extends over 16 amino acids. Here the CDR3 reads CASSQDAQGPNEKLFF. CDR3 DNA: TGCGCCAGCAGCCAAGACGCGCAGGGCCCAAATGAAAAACTGTTTTTT.

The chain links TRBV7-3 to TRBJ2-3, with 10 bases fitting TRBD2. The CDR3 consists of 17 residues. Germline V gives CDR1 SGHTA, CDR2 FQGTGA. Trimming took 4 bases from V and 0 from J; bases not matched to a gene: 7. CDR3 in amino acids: CASSSRTSGLSTDTQYF. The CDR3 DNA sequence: TGTGCCAGCAGCTCCCGGACTAGCGGACTTAGCACAGATACGCAGTATTTT.

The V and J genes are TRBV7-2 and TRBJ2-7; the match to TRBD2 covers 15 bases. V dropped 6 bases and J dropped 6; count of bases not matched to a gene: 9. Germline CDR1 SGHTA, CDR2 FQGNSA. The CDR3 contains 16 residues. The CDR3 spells CASSKTPGLAGGEQYF. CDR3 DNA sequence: TGTGCCAGCAGTAAAACCCCGGGACTAGCGGGAGGCGAGCAGTACTTC. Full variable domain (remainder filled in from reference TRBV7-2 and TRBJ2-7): GAGVSQSPSNKVTEKGKDVELRCDPISGHTALYWYRQSLGQGLEFLIYFQGNSAPDKSGLPSDRFSAERTGGSVSTLTIQRTQQEDSAVYLCASSKTPGLAGGEQYFGPGTRLTVT.

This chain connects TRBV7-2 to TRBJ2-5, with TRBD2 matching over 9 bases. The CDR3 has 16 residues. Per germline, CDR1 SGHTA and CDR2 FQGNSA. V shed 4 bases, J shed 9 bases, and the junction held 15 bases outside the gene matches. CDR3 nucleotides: TGTGCCAGCAGCTCCACGTCCAGCGGGGGGAAGATAGCCCAGTACTTC. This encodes CASSSTSSGGKIAQYF.

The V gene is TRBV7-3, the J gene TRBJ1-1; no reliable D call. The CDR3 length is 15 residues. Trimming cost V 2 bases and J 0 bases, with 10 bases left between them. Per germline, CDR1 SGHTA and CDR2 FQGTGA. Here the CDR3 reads CASSLRKELNTEAFF. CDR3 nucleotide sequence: TGTGCCAGCAGCTTACGGAAGGAGCTGAACACTGAAGCTTTCTTT. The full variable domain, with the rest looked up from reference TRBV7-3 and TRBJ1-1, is GAGVSQTPSNKVTEKGKYVELRCDPISGHTALYWYRQSLGQGPEFLIYFQGTGAADDSGLPNDRFFAVRPEGSVSTLKIQRTERGDSAVYLCASSLRKELNTEAFFGQGTRLTVV.